This T cell receptor (beta chain) was sequenced in a study of blood T cell repertoires in COVID-19 (TCRdb year 2020). Describing the broader study: The collaborator samples originated in the United States, Italy and Spain and spanned the acute and convalescent phases of COVID-19. The prospective study material was composed of cDNA or gDNA derived from T cells, B-cell-depleted T cells, or PBMCs. The dataset comprised deeply sampled blood TCRbeta repertoires from subjects exposed to, actively infected with, or recovered from COVID-19. A freely available public database, intended as a resource for researchers studying the immune response to SARS-CoV-2, is where the repertoires were released. The samples were drawn from the first 160 participants of the ongoing ImmuneRACE study and from 1,200 or so subjects provided by 6 global collaborators. A de-identified subject ID, COVID-19 status, age in years and sex were almost always included in the sample metadata. HLA class I and class II types, where available, came from metadata supplied by the sample provider rather than from assay-based typing.

Broad study findings and their caveats: Clinical and demographic metadata were provided uncurated, with the amount varying by source and participant.

As for this clone: Its antigen is unknown. Per-base quality was not reported, and no clone a single base away is much larger than it.

One collaborating source in Seattle enrolled patients while the patients were actively infected and followed the patients over time throughout the course of disease. Each collaborating institution followed its own protocols to collect whole blood in K2EDTA tubes. For TCRbeta analysis, collaborator samples were shipped as frozen whole blood, as isolated PBMCs, or as DNA extracted from either sample type. CDR1 and CDR2 are read off the germline V gene as MGHDK and SYGVNS. V sheds 4 bases and J sheds 4 bases, leaving 10 bases between their ends. Spanning cysteine to phenylalanine, the CDR3 consists of 13 amino acids. Of the read, only the CDR3 DNA is kept; its 39 bases are in frame from base 1. TCRbeta CDR3 regions were amplified from genomic DNA using the immunoSEQ Assay, a bias-controlled multiplex PCR. Per the original workflow: Nucleated cell counts per sample were estimated from amplification of reference gene primers within the assay. To quantify the absolute abundance of each unique TCRbeta CDR3 rearrangement, sequence reads were collapsed and filtered. For each sample, productive Simpson clonality was calculated as the square root of Simpson's diversity index across productive rearrangements. What TCRdb holds here is the immuneACCESS table cut down to in-frame rearrangements. Part of the clones is not present; checked against another copy, under half of the missing clones reflect an unresolved V gene, and the others are unexplained. Clone size and V and J calls were adopted from that table, with D and trimming inferred from the DNA. This sample is represented by 150,000 or so clones; over 75% of them were singletons. The ten largest make up around 15% of the sample.

The source material was peripheral blood. The receptor was derived from a man aged 18 to 30 with COVID-19, enrolled during active disease. The chain is assembled from TRBV25-1 and TRBJ1-2; no confident D gene assignment can be made. The CDR3 in this case is CASSAGRGYGYTF. The nucleotide sequence reads as follows: TGTGCCAGCAGTGCCGGGCGGGGCTATGGCTACACCTTC.